This T cell receptor beta chain is drawn from a study of PD-1 blockade in classical Hodgkin lymphoma. This clone was seen just once. Antigen unknown. Method: immunoSEQ multiplex PCR; TCRdb's copy keeps in-frame clones and lacks some. The sample records about 12,000 clones, about 85% being singletons. Notes on the study in general: It was among complete responders that baseline diversity resembled that of newly diagnosed patients. Causes of the repertoire differences remain undefined, possibly disease activity or prior therapy. By C4D1 there was a significant rise in CD4+ TCR diversity but not in CD8+ TCR diversity.

This CDR3 region has 15 residues. V dropped 2 bases and J dropped 4; count of bases not matched to a gene: 8. In germline, CDR1 is LGHNA, CDR2 YSLEER. The time point: cycle 4 day 1 (C4D1), after five to seven weeks of nivolumab. Relapses following autologous stem cell transplantation were seen in all patients, with brentuximab vedotin exposure varying. CD8+ T cells were isolated from thawed PBMCs by magnetic negative selection. Patients received nivolumab 3 mg/kg intravenously every 2 weeks. This receptor was taken from a human donor with classical Hodgkin lymphoma. The donor label of this sample is uncertain. The V and J genes are TRBV4-3 and TRBJ2-7; 7 bases align to TRBD1. This material consisted of CD8+ T cells from blood, taken before the fourth cycle of nivolumab. CDR3 loop: CASSQHRDSEYEQYF. In nucleotides, the CDR3 is TGCGCCAGCAGCCAACACCGGGACAGCGAATACGAGCAGTACTTC.